This TCR beta chain comes out of a study of tumor T cells in aggressive B-cell lymphoma. Method: immunoSEQ multiplex PCR; TCRdb's copy keeps in-frame clones and lacks some. The sample lists about 5,100 clones, just under 95% seen once, with 3.8% in the top ten. J was trimmed by 8 bases and V by 5 bases; bases with no gene match: 12. The length of the CDR3 is 16 residues. CDR1 is MGHRA and CDR2 is YSYEKL in the germline V gene. Sequences were obtained from tumor tissue. J is TRBJ2-1 and V is TRBV4-1; the match to TRBD2 covers 10 bases. The sequence was collected from an adult with diffuse large B cell lymphoma. The CDR3 nucleotides read TGCGCCAGCAGCTACCGTTTGGCTAGCGGGAGCTATGAGCAGTTCTTC. Translated: CASSYRLASGSYEQFF.